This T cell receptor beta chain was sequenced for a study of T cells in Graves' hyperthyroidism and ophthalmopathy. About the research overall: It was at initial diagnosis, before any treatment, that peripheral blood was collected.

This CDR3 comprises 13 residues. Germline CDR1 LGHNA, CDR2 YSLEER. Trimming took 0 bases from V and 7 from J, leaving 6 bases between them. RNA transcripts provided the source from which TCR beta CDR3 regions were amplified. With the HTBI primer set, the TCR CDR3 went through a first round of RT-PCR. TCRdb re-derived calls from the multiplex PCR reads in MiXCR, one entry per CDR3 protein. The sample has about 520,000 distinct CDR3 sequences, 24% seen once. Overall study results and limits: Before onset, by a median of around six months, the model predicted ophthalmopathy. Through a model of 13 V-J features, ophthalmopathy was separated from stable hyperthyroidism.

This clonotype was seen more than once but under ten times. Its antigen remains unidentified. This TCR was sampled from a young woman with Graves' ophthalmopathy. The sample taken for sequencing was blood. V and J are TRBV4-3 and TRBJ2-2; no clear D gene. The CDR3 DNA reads TGCGCCAGCAGCCAAGATCGGGTCGGGGAGCTGTTTTTT. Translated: CASSQDRVGELFF.